This note documents a single T cell receptor beta chain sequence. The antigen is unknown. Primers included in the PCR were 60 Vbeta and 13 Jbeta primers. Only in-frame clones appear in the TCRdb table, and some are missing; sequencing was by immunoSEQ multiplex PCR. The sample consists of around 100,000 clones, about four fifths of them appearing once. The sample comes from a study of cytomegalovirus exposure and HLA in healthy donors. Overall study results and limits: Later analysis showed most CMV-associated TCR beta chains appearing HLA-restricted. Researchers catalogued roughly 150 TCR beta chains as cytomegalovirus-associated.

This CDR3 spans 14 amino acids. The V and J ends lost 6 bases and 0 bases respectively, with 11 bases between them. Germline CDR1 is SGHAT and CDR2 is FQNNGV. The receptor was isolated from a woman aged 40 to 55 in good health and CMV-seropositive. The chain joins TRBV11-2 to TRBJ1-1, with D possibly matching TRBD1 (5 bases). Sequencing was carried out using PBMCs. Written as DNA, the CDR3 is TGTGCCAGCAGAACAGGTTTGATGAACACTGAAGCTTTCTTT. Translating it yields CASRTGLMNTEAFF.